The sequence of this TCR beta chain was determined in a study of CD8 T cells in ankylosing spondylitis. Regarding the study as a whole: Within matched ankylosing spondylitis synovial fluid, disease-linked clones were reportedly significantly enriched. Seemingly distinctive of ankylosing spondylitis blood was a TCR beta motif formed by eight highly homologous variants.

TCRdb reprocessed the 5' RACE reads with MiXCR, giving one entry per CDR3 protein. The sample holds more than 300,000 distinct CDR3 sequences, roughly 8% seen once. This clonotype was counted a few times. The antigen is not known. The V end lost 3 bases, the J end lost 5 bases, and 13 bases lay between the germline ends. CDR3 length: 14 residues. Per the germline V gene, CDR1 is MNHEY and CDR2 is SVGAGI. This sequence was found in a male donor with ankylosing spondylitis. Sequencing was done on a sample of blood, either unsorted or a sorted T cell fraction (not recorded which). The chain employs TRBV6-5 and TRBJ2-5; D perhaps matches TRBD1 (6 bases). This CDR3 reads CASSYQGTGETQYF. CDR3 nucleotide sequence: TGTGCCAGCAGTTATCAGGGGACGGGGGAGACCCAGTACTTC.